One and the same sample provided the 7 T cell receptor beta chains below, sequenced in a study of T cells after posttransplantation cyclophosphamide (dated by TCRdb to the mid-2010s). The library was built by means of the immunoSEQ multiplex PCR assay. The table comes from immuneACCESS by way of TCRdb, which keeps in-frame sequences with V and J called. Part of the clones is missing from these tables; in studies checked, under half for an unresolved V gene and the rest for unknown reasons. This sample lists around 16,000 clones; roughly 84% were detected once. Of the sample, over 4.5% falls within the top ten clones. The control cohort consisted of some 10 patients who had myeloablative marrow transplants with methotrexate plus a calcineurin inhibitor and who were sampled 1 year after transplant. The specimen was PBMCs, collected 371 days after allogeneic stem cell transplant with calcineurin inhibitor and methotrexate. The source is a male patient aged 18 to 29 who received an allogeneic stem cell transplant from a related donor, was CMV-positive, and had no GVHD. After a transplant, some T cells may be the graft donor's own cells.

The chain employs TRBV28 and TRBJ1-4; tentative D call: TRBD1 (6 bases). V lost 2 bases and J lost 7, with 8 bases in between. Germline assignment: CDR1 MDHEN and CDR2 SYDVKM. This CDR3 region has 13 residues. CDR3 amino acids: CASSLQGSEKLFF. In DNA, the CDR3 is TGTGCCAGCAGTTTACAGGGGAGTGAAAAACTGTTTTTT.

The CDR3 reads CASSQTEPGQGRQPQHF. CDR3 coding DNA: TGTGCCAGCAGCCAGACAGAACCGGGACAGGGTCGTCAGCCCCAGCATTTT. This rearrangement joins TRBV7-6 to TRBJ1-5, with 9 bases identical to TRBD1. Germline CDR1 is SGHVS and CDR2 is FNYEAQ. CDR3 size: 17 residues. V dropped 5 bases and J dropped 6; count of bases not matched to a gene: 14.

The rearrangement links TRBV11-2 to TRBJ2-7; D is unclear. The CDR3 extends over 14 amino acids. From germline, CDR1 is SGHAT and CDR2 FQNNGV. Trimming took 4 bases from V and 2 from J, leaving 12 bases between them. The CDR3 reads CASSSSTGPYEQYF. For the CDR3, the DNA is TGTGCCAGCAGCTCTTCGACGGGTCCCTACGAGCAGTACTTC.

This sequence joins TRBV30 and TRBJ1-5; the D is unclear. This CDR3 contains 13 residues. V was shortened by 5 bases and J by 4 bases, with 12 bases between the two germline ends. In germline, CDR1 is GTSNPN, CDR2 SVGIG (reference sequence). In DNA form, the CDR3 reads TGTGCCTGGGGACGGGGTGGGAATCAGCCCCAGCATTTT. Amino acids: CAWGRGGNQPQHF.

The chain recombines TRBV28 with TRBJ2-3, with 10 bases lining up with TRBD2. The germline V gene encodes CDR1 MDHEN and CDR2 SYDVKM. The CDR3 runs to 15 residues. V trimming: 2 bases; J trimming: 1 base; junction bases outside the gene matches: 0. The CDR3 is CASSLGTSGTDTQYF. CDR3 sequence (DNA): TGTGCCAGCAGTTTAGGGACTAGCGGCACAGATACGCAGTATTTT.

The sample holds a few counts of this clone. The chain has TRBV6-4 and TRBJ2-3, with 8 bases aligning to TRBD2. The germline V gene has CDR1 MRHNA and CDR2 SNTAGT. Germline trimming cut 5 bases from V and 4 bases from J; bases unmatched to any gene: 8. The CDR3 is 15 residues long. The CDR3 reads CASSPDSGNADTQYF. CDR3 coding DNA: TGTGCCAGCAGTCCTGATAGCGGGAACGCAGATACGCAGTATTTT.

The V and J genes are TRBV28 and TRBJ1-6; D is undetermined. CDR3 length equals 16 residues. Germline loops: CDR1 MDHEN, CDR2 SYDVKM. With 5 bases removed from V and 5 bases from J, the gap between germline ends came to 16 bases. CDR3 DNA sequence: TGTGCCAGCAGTAGCCGGGAGGGTCTCAATAATTCACCCCTCCACTTT. Protein product: CASSSREGLNNSPLHF.